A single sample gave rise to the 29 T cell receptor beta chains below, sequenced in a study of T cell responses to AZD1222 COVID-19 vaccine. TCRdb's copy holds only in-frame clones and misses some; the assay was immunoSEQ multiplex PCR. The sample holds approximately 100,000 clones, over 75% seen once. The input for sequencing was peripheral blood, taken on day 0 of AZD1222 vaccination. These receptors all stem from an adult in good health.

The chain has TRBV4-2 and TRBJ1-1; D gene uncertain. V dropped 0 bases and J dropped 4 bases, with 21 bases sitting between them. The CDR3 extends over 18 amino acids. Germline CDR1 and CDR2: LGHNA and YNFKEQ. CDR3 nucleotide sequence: TGTGCCAGCAGCCAAGATAATTTCGCGGTTTTGGCTTTCACTGAAGCTTTCTTT. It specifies CASSQDNFAVLAFTEAFF.

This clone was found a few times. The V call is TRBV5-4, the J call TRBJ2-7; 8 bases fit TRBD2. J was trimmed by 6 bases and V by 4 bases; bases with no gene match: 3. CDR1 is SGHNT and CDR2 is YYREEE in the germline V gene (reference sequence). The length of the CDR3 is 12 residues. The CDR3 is CASSPGGAEQYF. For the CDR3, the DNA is TGTGCCAGCAGCCCGGGGGGGGCCGAGCAGTACTTC.

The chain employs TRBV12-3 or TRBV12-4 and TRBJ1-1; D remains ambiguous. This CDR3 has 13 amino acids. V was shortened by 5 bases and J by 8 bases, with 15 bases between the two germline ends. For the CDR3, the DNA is TGTGCCAGCAGTCTCCACCGGGCGTCCGAAGCTTTCTTT. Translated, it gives CASSLHRASEAFF.

The CDR3 DNA reads TGTGCCAGCAGCGCTTACAGGGTAGAAAAGGATGGCTACACCTTC. Translation gives CASSAYRVEKDGYTF. The chain recombines TRBV7-2 with TRBJ1-2; maybe TRBD1 (6 bases). The length of the CDR3 is 15 residues. V gave up 5 bases and J gave up 6 bases, with 19 bases separating them. Germline CDR1 SGHTA, CDR2 FQGNSA.

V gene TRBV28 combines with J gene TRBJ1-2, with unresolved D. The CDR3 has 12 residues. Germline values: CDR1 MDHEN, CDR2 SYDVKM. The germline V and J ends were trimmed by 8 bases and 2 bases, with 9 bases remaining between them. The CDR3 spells CASVDRNYGYTF. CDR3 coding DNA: TGTGCCAGCGTCGACCGGAACTATGGCTACACCTTC.

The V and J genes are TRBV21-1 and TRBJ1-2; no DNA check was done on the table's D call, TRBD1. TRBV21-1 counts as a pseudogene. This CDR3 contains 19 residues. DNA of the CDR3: TGTGCCAGCAGCCCCCCCCCGTGGGACAGGGGACTCCAACTCTATGGCTACACCTTC. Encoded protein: CASSPPPWDRGLQLYGYTF.

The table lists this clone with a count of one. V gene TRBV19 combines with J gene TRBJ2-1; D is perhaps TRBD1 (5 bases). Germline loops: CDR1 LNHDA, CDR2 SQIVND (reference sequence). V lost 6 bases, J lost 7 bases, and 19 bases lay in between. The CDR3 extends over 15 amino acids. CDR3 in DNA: TGTGCCAGTAGCCTAGACAAGTCCAAGGGGAATGAGCAGTTCTTC. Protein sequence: CASSLDKSKGNEQFF.

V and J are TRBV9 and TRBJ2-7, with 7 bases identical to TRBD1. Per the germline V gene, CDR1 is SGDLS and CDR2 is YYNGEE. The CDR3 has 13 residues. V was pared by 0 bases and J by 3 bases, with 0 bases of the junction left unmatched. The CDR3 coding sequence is TGTGCCAGCAGCGTAGGGGACAGCTACGAGCAGTACTTC. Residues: CASSVGDSYEQYF.

The CDR3 loop is CASSQDVGGIVGYTF. CDR3 sequence (DNA): TGTGCCAGCAGCCAAGATGTAGGGGGCATAGTGGGCTACACCTTC. The rearrangement uses TRBV3-1 (or the pseudogene TRBV3-2) and TRBJ1-2, with 7 nucleotides matching TRBD1. From germline, CDR1 is LGHDT and CDR2 YNNKEL (reference sequence). The J segment lost 8 bases and the V segment lost 0 bases, leaving 9 bases of the junction unmatched. The CDR3 totals 15 residues.

The CDR3 spells CASSRDRGNQETQYF. CDR3 nucleotides: TGTGCCAGCAGTAGGGACAGGGGCAACCAAGAGACCCAGTACTTC. The V gene is TRBV2, the J gene TRBJ2-5; TRBD1 matches 10 bases. V lost 5 bases to trimming and J lost 0 bases; unmatched junction nucleotides: 3. The germline V gene has CDR1 SNHLY and CDR2 FYNNEI. CDR3 length: 15 residues.

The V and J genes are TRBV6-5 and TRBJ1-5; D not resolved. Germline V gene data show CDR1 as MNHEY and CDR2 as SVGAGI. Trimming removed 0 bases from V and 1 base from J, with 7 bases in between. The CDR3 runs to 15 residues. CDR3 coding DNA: TGTGCCAGCAGTTACTCGGCCCTAAGCAATCAGCCCCAGCATTTT. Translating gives CASSYSALSNQPQHF.

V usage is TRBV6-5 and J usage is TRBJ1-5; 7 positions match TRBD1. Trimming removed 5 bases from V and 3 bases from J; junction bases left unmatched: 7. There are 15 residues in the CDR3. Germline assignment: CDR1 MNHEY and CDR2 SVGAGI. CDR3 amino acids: CASSRWQGDNQPQHF. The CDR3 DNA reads TGTGCCAGCAGTCGGTGGCAGGGGGACAATCAGCCCCAGCATTTT.

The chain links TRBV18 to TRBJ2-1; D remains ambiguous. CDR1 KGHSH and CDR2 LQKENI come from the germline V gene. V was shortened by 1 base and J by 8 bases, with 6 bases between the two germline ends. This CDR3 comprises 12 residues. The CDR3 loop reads CASSPLSHEQFF. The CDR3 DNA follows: TGTGCCAGCTCACCACTTAGCCATGAGCAGTTCTTC.

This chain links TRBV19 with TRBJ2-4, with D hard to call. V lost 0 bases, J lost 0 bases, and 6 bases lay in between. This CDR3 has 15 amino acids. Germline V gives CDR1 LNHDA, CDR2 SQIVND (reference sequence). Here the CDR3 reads CASSIDSLAKNIQYF. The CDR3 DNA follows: TGTGCCAGTAGTATAGATTCATTAGCCAAAAACATTCAGTACTTC. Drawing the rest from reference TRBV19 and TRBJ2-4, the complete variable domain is DGGITQSPKYLFRKEGQNVTLSCEQNLNHDAMYWYRQDPGQGLRLIYYSQIVNDFQKGDIAEGYSVSREKKESFPLTVTSAQKNPTAFYLCASSIDSLAKNIQYFGAGTRLSVL.

The CDR3 protein is CASSQDLDIQGAIRTSGNTIYF. The CDR3 nucleotides are TGTGCCAGCAGCCAAGATCTGGATATACAGGGGGCAATTAGAACTTCTGGAAACACCATATATTTT. The chain links TRBV14 to TRBJ1-3; 9 nucleotides agree with TRBD1. Germline-derived CDR1 and CDR2 are SGHDN and FVKESK. V shed 0 bases, J shed 1 base, and the junction held 19 bases outside the gene matches. The CDR3 is made up of 22 amino acids.

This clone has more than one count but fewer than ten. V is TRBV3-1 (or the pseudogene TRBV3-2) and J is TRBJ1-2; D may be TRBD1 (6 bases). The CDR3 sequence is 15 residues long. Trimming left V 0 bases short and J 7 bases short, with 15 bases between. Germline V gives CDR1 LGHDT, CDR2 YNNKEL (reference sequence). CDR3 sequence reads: CASSQDSGGRSGYTF. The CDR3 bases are TGTGCCAGCAGCCAAGATTCGGGGGGCCGGAGTGGCTACACCTTC.

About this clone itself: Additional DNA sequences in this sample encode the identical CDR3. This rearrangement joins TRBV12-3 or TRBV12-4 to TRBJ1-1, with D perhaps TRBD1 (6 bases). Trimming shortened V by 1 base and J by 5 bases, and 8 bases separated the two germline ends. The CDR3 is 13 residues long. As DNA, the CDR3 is TGTGCCAGCAGTTTAGGGCAGGGGACTGAAGCTTTCTTT. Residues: CASSLGQGTEAFF.

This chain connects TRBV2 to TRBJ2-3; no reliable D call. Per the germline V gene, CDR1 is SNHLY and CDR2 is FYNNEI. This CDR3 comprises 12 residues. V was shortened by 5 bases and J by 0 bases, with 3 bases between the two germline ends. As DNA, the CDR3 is TGTGCCAGCAGTTCTAGCACAGATACGCAGTATTTT. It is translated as CASSSSTDTQYF. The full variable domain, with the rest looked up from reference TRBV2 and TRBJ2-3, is EPEVTQTPSHQVTQMGQEVILRCVPISNHLYFYWYRQILGQKVEFLVSFYNNEISEKSEIFDDQFSVERPDGSNFTLKIRSTKLEDSAMYFCASSSSTDTQYFGPGTRLTVL.

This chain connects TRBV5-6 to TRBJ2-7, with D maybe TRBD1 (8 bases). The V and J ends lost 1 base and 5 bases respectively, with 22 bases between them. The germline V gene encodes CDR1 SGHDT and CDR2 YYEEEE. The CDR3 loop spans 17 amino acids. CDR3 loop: CASSLYRGGPSSHEQYF. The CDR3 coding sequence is TGTGCCAGCAGCTTGTACAGGGGGGGCCCTTCATCCCACGAGCAGTACTTC.

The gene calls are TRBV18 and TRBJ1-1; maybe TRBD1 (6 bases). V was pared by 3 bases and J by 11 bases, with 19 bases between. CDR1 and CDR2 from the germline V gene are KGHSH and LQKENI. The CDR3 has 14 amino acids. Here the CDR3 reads CASSPTSERGVAFF. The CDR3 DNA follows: TGTGCCAGCTCACCGACCAGCGAAAGGGGGGTGGCTTTCTTT.

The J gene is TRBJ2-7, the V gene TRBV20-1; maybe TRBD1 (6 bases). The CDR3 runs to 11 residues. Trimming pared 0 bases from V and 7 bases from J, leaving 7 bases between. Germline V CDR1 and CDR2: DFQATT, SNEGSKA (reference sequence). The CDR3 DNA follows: TGCAGTGCTAGAGAAGACAGGGAGCAGTACTTC. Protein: CSAREDREQYF.

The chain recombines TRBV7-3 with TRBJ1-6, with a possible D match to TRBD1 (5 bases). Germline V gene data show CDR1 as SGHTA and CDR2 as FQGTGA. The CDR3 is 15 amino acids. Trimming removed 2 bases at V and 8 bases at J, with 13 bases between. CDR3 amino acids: CASSLRQGDDSPLHF. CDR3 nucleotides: TGTGCCAGCAGCTTACGTCAGGGAGATGATTCACCCCTCCACTTT. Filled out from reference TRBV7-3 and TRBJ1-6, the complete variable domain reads GAGVSQTPSNKVTEKGKYVELRCDPISGHTALYWYRQSLGQGPEFLIYFQGTGAADDSGLPNDRFFAVRPEGSVSTLKIQRTERGDSAVYLCASSLRQGDDSPLHFGNGTRLTVT.

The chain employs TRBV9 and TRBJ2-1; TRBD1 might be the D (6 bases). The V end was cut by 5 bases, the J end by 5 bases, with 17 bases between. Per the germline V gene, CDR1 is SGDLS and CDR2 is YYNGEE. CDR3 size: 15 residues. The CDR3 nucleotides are TGTGCCAGCAGTTCCAGTGGGACAACCAACAATGAGCAGTTCTTC. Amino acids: CASSSSGTTNNEQFF.

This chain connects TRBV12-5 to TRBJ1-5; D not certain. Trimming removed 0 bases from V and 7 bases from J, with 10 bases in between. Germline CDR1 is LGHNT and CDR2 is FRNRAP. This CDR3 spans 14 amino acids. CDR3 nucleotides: TGTGCTAGTGGTTTGGTAGGGATCGGGCAGCCCCAGCATTTT. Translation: CASGLVGIGQPQHF.

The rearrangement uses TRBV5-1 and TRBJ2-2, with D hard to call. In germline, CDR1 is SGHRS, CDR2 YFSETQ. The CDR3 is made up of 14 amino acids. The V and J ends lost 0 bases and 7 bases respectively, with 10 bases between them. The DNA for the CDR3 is TGCGCCAGCAGCTTGGACCGGGCTCGCGGGGAGCTGTTTTTT. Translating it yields CASSLDRARGELFF. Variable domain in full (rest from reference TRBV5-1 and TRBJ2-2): KAGVTQTPRYLIKTRGQQVTLSCSPISGHRSVSWYQQTPGQGLQFLFEYFSETQRNKGNFPGRFSGRQFSNSRSEMNVSTLELGDSALYLCASSLDRARGELFFGEGSRLTVL.

In DNA form, the CDR3 reads TGTGCCAGCAAGAGGTCTGCTGGCACTGAAGCTTTCTTT. Protein product: CASKRSAGTEAFF. This chain connects TRBV5-4 to TRBJ1-1; the D is unclear. V dropped 6 bases and J dropped 4 bases, with 13 bases sitting between them. CDR1 SGHNT and CDR2 YYREEE come from the germline V gene (reference sequence). This CDR3 region has 13 residues.

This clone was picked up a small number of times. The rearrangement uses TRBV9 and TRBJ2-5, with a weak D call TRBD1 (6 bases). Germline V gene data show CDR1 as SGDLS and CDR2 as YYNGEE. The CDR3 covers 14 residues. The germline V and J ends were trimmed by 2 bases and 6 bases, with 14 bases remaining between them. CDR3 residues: CASSVHTGLQTQYF. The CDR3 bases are TGTGCCAGCAGCGTCCACACAGGGTTGCAGACCCAGTACTTC.

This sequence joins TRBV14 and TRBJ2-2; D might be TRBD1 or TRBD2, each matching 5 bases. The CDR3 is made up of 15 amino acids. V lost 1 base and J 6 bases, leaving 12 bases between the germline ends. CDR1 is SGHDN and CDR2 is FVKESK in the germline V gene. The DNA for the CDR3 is TGTGCCAGCAGCCAAGCATTCGTGGGGGCCGGGGAGCTGTTTTTT. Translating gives CASSQAFVGAGELFF.

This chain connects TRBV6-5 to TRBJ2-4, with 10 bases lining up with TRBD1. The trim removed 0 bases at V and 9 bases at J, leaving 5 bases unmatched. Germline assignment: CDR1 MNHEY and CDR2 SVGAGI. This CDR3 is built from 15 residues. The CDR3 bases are TGTGCCAGCAGTTACTCGACGGACAGGGGGTTCATTCAGTACTTC. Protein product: CASSYSTDRGFIQYF.